This TCR beta chain was captured in a study of T cells expressing NK-cell markers (dated by TCRdb to about 2020). About the full investigation: TCR beta-chain repertoires were profiled in sorted CD3+CD56+NKG2C+, CD3+CD56+NKG2C- and CD3+CD56-NKG2C+ T-cell subsets from eight donors. Of the eight sequenced donors, seven were found to be HCMV-seropositive and one was found to be HCMV-seronegative. The study sequenced eight donors, all healthy volunteers chosen at random: three men and five women. Illumina HiSeq 2000/2500, MiSeq or NextSeq was used to sequence libraries as 2 x 150 bp reads. Results and caveats for the whole study, not just this receptor: Those dominant clonotypes were again the most abundant among CD3+CD56-NKG2C+ cells in several donors, at about 25-60.1%. Whether the expanded NKG2C-expressing T cell clones were specific for HCMV antigens was left unclear. For roughly six donors, the dominant CD3+CD56+NKG2C+ clonotypes were among the top 10 CD8+ clonotypes and accounted for about 1.0-8% of CD8+ T cells.

Sequencer: Illumina HiSeq 2000. TCR beta cDNA libraries were made by 5'RACE template switching that added a universal primer site and unique molecular identifiers. Synthesis of cDNA was primed from the TCR beta constant segment and was followed by two consecutive PCR amplification steps. Processing in the source paper ran as follows. Reads were demultiplexed and grouped by UMI with MIGEC, and clonotypes were assembled and quantified with MiTCR. To remove erroneous sequences, TCR cDNA sequences were retained only when supported by two or more reads. The tcR package was used for downstream repertoire analysis, and clonotypes were matched across fractions by CDR3 nucleotide sequence plus V segment. VDJmatch was used to annotate antigen specificity against VDJdb, with one amino acid substitution allowed in CDR3. After reprocessing by TCRdb, each CDR3 protein sequence is one entry, and no DNA is given. The V and J calls, along with clone size, are taken from TCRdb and not from the paper's own processing. The table for this sample lists 150,000 to 200,000 distinct CDR3 sequences. Around 20% of the sample rests with the top ten.

Inclusive of the bounding cysteine and phenylalanine, the CDR3 is 17 residues long. The DNA is unrecorded. From a lookup of the germline V gene, CDR1 and CDR2 are SGDLS and YYNGEE. As regards this clonotype: Its binding antigen is unknown.

HCMV-specific IgG was detected in serum with a commercial ELISA kit to determine HCMV serostatus. Ficoll density gradient centrifugation was used to isolate peripheral blood mononuclear cells from blood. This sequence uses TRBV9 and TRBJ2-3; TCRdb proposes TRBD2, but this gene call is untestable without DNA. The TCR sequence derives from a man aged 18-75 years in good health. What was sequenced was blood T cells: a sorted CD56 or NKG2C T cell subset, CD4+ or CD8+ T cells, or bulk PBMC T cells (not recorded which). The CDR3 here reads CASSVVASGGDTDTQYF.